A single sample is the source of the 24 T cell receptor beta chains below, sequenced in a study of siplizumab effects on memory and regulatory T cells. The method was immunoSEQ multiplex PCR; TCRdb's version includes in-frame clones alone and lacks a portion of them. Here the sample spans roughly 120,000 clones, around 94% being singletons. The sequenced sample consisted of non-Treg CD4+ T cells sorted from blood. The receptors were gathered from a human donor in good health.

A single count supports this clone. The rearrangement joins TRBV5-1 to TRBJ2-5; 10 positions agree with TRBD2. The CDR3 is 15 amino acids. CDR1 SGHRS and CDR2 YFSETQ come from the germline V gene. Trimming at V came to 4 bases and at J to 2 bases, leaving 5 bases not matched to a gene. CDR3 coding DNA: TGCGCCAGCAGCCTATGGACTAGCGGTCAAGAGACCCAGTACTTC. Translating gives CASSLWTSGQETQYF.

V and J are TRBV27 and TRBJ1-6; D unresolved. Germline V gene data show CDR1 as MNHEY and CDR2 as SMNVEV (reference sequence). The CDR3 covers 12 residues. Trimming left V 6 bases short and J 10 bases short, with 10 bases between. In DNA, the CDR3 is TGTGCCAGCAGACCTTTGGGGTCACCCCTCCACTTT. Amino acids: CASRPLGSPLHF.

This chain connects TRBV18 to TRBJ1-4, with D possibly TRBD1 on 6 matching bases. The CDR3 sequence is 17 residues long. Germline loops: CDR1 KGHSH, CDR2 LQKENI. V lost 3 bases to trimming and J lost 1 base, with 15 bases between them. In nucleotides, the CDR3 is TGTGCCAGCTCACCCCCCAATTCAGGGGAAACTAATGAAAAACTGTTTTTT. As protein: CASSPPNSGETNEKLFF.

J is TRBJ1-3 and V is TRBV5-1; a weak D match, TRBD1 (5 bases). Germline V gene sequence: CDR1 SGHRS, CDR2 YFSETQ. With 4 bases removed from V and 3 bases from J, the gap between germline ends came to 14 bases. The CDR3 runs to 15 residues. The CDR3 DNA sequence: TGCGCCAGCAGCACGGGACCTTCTGGTGGAAACACCATATATTTT. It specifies CASSTGPSGGNTIYF.

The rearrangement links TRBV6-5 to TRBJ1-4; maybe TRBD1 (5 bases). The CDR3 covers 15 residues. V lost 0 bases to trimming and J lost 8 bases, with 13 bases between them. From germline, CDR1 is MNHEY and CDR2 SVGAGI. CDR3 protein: CASSYSGGVEEKLFF. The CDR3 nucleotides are TGTGCCAGCAGTTACTCAGGAGGGGTTGAGGAAAAACTGTTTTTT.

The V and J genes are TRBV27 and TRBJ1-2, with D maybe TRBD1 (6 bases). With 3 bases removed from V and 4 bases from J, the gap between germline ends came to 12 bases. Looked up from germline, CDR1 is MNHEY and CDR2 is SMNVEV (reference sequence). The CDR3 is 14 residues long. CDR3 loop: CASSFTGQTYGYTF. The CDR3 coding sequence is TGTGCCAGCAGTTTTACGGGACAAACCTATGGCTACACCTTC.

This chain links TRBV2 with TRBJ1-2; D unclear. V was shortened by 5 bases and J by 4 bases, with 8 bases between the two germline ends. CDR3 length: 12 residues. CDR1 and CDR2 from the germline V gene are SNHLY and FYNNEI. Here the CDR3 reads CASSRVSYGYTF. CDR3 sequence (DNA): TGTGCCAGCAGTAGGGTATCCTATGGCTACACCTTC. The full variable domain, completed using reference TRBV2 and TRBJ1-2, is EPEVTQTPSHQVTQMGQEVILRCVPISNHLYFYWYRQILGQKVEFLVSFYNNEISEKSEIFDDQFSVERPDGSNFTLKIRSTKLEDSAMYFCASSRVSYGYTFGSGTRLTVV.

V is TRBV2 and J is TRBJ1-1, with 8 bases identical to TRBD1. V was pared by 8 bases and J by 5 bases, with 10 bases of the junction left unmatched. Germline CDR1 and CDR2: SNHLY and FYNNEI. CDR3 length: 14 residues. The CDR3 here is CASQNQGARTEAFF. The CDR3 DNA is TGTGCCAGCCAGAACCAGGGGGCGAGGACTGAAGCTTTCTTT.

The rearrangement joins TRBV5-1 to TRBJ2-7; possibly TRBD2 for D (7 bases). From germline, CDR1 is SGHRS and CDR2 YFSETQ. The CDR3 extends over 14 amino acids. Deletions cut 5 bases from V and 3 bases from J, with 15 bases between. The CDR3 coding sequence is TGCGCCAGCAGGCGACAGGCGGGAGACTACGAGCAGTACTTC. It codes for CASRRQAGDYEQYF.

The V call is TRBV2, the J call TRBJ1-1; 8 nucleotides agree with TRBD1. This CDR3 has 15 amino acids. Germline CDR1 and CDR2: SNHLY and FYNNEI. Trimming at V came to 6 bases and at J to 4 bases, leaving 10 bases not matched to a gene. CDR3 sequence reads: CASRRDRGRSTEAFF. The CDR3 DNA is TGTGCCAGCAGACGCGACAGGGGCCGGAGCACTGAAGCTTTCTTT. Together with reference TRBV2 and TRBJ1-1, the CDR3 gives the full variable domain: EPEVTQTPSHQVTQMGQEVILRCVPISNHLYFYWYRQILGQKVEFLVSFYNNEISEKSEIFDDQFSVERPDGSNFTLKIRSTKLEDSAMYFCASRRDRGRSTEAFFGQGTRLTVV.

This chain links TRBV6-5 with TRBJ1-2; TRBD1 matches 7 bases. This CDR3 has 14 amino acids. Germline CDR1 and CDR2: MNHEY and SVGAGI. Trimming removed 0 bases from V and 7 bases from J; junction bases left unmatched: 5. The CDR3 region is CASSYSMTGSGYTF. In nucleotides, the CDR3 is TGTGCCAGCAGTTACTCGATGACAGGGTCTGGCTACACCTTC.

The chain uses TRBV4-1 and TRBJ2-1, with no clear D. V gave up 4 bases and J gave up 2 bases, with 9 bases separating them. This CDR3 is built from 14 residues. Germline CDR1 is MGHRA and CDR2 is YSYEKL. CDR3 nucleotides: TGCGCCAGCAGCCTCCTGGCAGCCTACAATGAGCAGTTCTTC. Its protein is CASSLLAAYNEQFF.

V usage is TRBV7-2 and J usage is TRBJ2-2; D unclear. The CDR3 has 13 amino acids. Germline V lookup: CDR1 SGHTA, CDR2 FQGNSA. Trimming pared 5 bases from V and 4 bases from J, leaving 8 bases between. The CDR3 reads CASSRTGTGELFF. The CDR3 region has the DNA TGTGCCAGCAGCCGGACGGGCACCGGGGAGCTGTTTTTT.

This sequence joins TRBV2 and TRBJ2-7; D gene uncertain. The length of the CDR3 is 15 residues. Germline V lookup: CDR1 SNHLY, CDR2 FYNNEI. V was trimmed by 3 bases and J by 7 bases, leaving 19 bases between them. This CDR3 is CASSDLGGTFGEQYF. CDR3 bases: TGTGCCAGCAGTGATTTGGGCGGAACCTTTGGGGAGCAGTACTTC.

As DNA, the CDR3 is TGCGCCAGCAGCTTGGTCCTGGGGCCTCGCGGGAGGGAGGATGAGCAGTTCTTC. Amino acid sequence: CASSLVLGPRGREDEQFF. V usage is TRBV5-1 and J usage is TRBJ2-1; 9 bases match TRBD2. Germline CDR1 is SGHRS and CDR2 is YFSETQ. V dropped 0 bases and J dropped 8; count of bases not matched to a gene: 15. This CDR3 is built from 18 residues.

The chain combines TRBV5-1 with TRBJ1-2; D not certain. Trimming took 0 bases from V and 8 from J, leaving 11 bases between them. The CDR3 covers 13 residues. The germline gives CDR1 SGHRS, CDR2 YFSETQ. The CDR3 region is CASSLALDHGYTF. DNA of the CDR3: TGCGCCAGCAGCTTGGCCCTCGATCACGGCTACACCTTC.

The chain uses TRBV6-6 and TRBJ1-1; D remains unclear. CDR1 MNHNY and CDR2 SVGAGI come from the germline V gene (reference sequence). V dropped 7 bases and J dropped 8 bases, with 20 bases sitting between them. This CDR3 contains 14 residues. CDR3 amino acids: CASIRSPLQSEAFF. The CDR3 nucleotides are TGTGCCAGCATTAGAAGCCCTCTACAGAGCGAAGCTTTCTTT.

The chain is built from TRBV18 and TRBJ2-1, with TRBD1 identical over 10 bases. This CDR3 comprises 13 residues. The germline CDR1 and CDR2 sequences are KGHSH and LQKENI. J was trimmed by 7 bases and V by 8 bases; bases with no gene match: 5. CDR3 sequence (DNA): TGTGCCAGCACGGGACAGGGGACGAATGAGCAGTTCTTC. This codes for CASTGQGTNEQFF.

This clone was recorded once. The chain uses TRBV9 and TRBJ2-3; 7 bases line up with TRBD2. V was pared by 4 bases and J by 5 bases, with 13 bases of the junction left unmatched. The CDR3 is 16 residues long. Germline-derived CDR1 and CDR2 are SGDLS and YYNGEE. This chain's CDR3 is CASSSLGAGVIDTQYF. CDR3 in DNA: TGTGCCAGCAGCTCCCTCGGGGCGGGAGTTATAGATACGCAGTATTTT.

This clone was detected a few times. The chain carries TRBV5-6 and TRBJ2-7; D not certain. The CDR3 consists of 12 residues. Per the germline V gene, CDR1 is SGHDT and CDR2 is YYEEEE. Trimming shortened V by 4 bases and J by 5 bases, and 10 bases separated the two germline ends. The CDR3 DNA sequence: TGTGCCAGCAGCAAGGGTAGGAACGAGCAGTACTTC. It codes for CASSKGRNEQYF.

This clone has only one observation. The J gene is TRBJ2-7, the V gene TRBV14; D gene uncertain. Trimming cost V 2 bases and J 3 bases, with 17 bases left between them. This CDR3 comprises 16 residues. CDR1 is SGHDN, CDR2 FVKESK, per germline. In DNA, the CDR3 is TGTGCCAGCAGCCAAAGAGTATTACCGAGAGTCTACGAGCAGTACTTC. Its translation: CASSQRVLPRVYEQYF.

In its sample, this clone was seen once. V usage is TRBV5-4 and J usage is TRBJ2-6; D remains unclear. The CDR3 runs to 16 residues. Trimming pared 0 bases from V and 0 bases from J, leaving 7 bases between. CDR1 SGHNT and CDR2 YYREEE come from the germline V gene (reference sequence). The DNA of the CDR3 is TGTGCCAGCAGCTTGGGGCCTAGCTCTGGGGCCAACGTCCTGACTTTC. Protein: CASSLGPSSGANVLTF.

The CDR3 protein is CASIPLNRAEFTDTQYF. The CDR3 nucleotides are TGTGCCAGCATCCCCCTGAATCGGGCGGAGTTCACAGATACGCAGTATTTT. The J gene is TRBJ2-3, the V gene TRBV5-4, with D uncertain. This CDR3 is built from 17 residues. Trimming stripped 6 bases from V and 2 bases from J, with 22 bases between. Per germline, CDR1 SGHNT and CDR2 YYREEE (reference sequence).

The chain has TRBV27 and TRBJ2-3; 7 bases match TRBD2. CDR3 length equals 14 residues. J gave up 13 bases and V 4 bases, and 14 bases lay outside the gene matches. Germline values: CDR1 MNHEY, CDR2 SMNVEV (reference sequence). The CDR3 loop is CASSWVRGGGGEYF. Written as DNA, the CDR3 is TGTGCCAGCAGTTGGGTCCGCGGTGGCGGGGGAGAGTATTTT.